This TCR beta chain derives from a study of Graves' ophthalmopathy and Graves' hyperthyroidism. Germline-derived CDR1 and CDR2 are SGHTA and FQGNSA. This CDR3 region has 14 residues. Unmatched junction bases numbered 10, after V lost 3 bases and J lost 9 bases. As the template, RNA transcripts were used to amplify TCR beta CDR3 regions. HTBI-primed first-round RT-PCR preceded second-round multiplex PCR. Via MiXCR, TCRdb re-called the multiplex PCR reads, giving one row per CDR3 protein. The table has over a million distinct CDR3 sequences, 35% to 45% seen once. The origin of this receptor is an adult man with Graves' hyperthyroidism. The rearrangement uses TRBV7-2 and TRBJ2-5; TRBD2 matches 7 bases. The sample taken for sequencing was peripheral blood or thyroid tissue (not recorded which). For the CDR3, the DNA is TGTGCCAGCAGCTTGGCGGGGGAGCGTCAGCCCCAGTACTTC. The encoded protein is CASSLAGERQPQYF.